These T cell receptor beta chains were read from a single sample in a study of shared clonotypes between healthy human individuals. The assay was immunoSEQ multiplex PCR, and TCRdb's table has in-frame clones only and misses some. The sample lists about a million clones, approximately 77% occurring once. The sample was memory CD4+ T cells from PBMCs. The receptors shown here come from a man aged 18 to 35 in good health. Some clones in this sample may be carry-over from other donors' samples. Each CDR3 is given with its conserved first and last residue. D genes are given only for firm matches. Clone size is stated in some rows and not others, as once, few, many or a class when expanded.

>.|TRBV5-1|.|TRBJ1-1
TGCGCCAGCAGCTTGGTAGGGACCGGTTACACTGAAGCTTTCTTT
CASSLVGTGYTEAFF
>.|TRBV21-1|.|TRBJ2-7
TGTGCCAGCAGCAAATATGGGGACAGACCCTACGAGCAGTACTTC
CASSKYGDRPYEQYF
>.|TRBV28|.|TRBJ2-3
TGTGCCAGCAGTTTGACCCACAAGAACACGCAGTATTTT
CASSLTHKNTQYF
>once|TRBV5-1|TRBD2|TRBJ2-1
TGCGCCAGCAGGGGGGGCGGGACTAGCGGCTACAATGAGCAGTTCTTC
CASRGGGTSGYNEQFF
>.|TRBV6-5|TRBD1|TRBJ2-7
TGTGCCAGCAGGTACAGGGGGTCATCAATTCGCGAGCAGTACTTC
CASRYRGSSIREQYF
>.|TRBV28|.|TRBJ2-5
TGTGCCAGCAGTCCCGGCCCACGGGGGCAGTACTTC
CASSPGPRGQYF
>.|TRBV28|.|TRBJ2-7
TGTGCCAGCACCCTCCCCGACAGGACTCAGGAGCAGTACTTC
CASTLPDRTQEQYF
>.|TRBV5-1|.|TRBJ1-5
TGCGCCAGCAGCAGGGACCTGGGGCAGCCCCAGCATTTT
CASSRDLGQPQHF
>.|TRBV29-1|TRBD2|TRBJ2-7
TGCAGCGCGAGGGGGACTAGCGGGAGTAGATACGAGCAGTACTTC
CSARGTSGSRYEQYF
>.|TRBV28|.|TRBJ1-1
TGTGCCAGCAGTATGCGGAACAGGGACACTGAAGCTTTCTTT
CASSMRNRDTEAFF
>.|TRBV28|TRBD1|TRBJ2-7
TGTGCCAGCAGCCGTGCCCTGACAGGGAACTACGAGCAGTACTTC
CASSRALTGNYEQYF
>.|TRBV7-9|.|TRBJ1-4
TGTGCCAGCAGCTCACTCGAGGGGTTTGAAAAACTGTTTTTT
CASSSLEGFEKLFF
>.|TRBV2|.|TRBJ2-7
TGTGCCAGCAGTGAAGATCCGGGTTTCTACGAGCAGTACTTC
CASSEDPGFYEQYF
>.|TRBV7-7|TRBD2|TRBJ2-1
TGTGCCAGCAGCGTATTAGCGGGACGGCCCTACAATGAGCAGTTCTTC
CASSVLAGRPYNEQFF
>few|TRBV2|.|TRBJ1-3
TGTGCCAGCAGTGAAGGGGCCATCTCTGGAAACACCATATATTTT
CASSEGAISGNTIYF
>.|TRBV7-9|.|TRBJ1-2
TGTGCCAGCAGCCCCCCGGCCAGGTCATATGGCTACACCTTC
CASSPPARSYGYTF
>few|TRBV30|.|TRBJ1-2
TGTGCCTGGAGTGTACAATTGGGTTATGGCTACACCTTC
CAWSVQLGYGYTF
>.|TRBV5-1|TRBD1|TRBJ2-7
TGCGCCAGCTGCCCTGGACAGGGCAACTACGAGCAGTACTTC
CASCPGQGNYEQYF
>.|TRBV6-4|.|TRBJ1-4
TGTGCCAGCAGTGACCTGTTTGGGGAAAAACTGTTTTTT
CASSDLFGEKLFF
>.|TRBV4-3|.|TRBJ1-5
TGCGCCAGCAGCCAAGTTTGGGGGTTCCGTAGCAATCAGCCCCAGCATTTT
CASSQVWGFRSNQPQHF
>.|TRBV5-1|.|TRBJ2-3
TGCGCCAGCAGCACTCCGACAGGTACCACAGATACGCAGTATTTT
CASSTPTGTTDTQYF
>once|TRBV5-1|.|TRBJ1-1
TGCGCCAGCAGAGGGAGTCAGGGCGGCCCCTTTAATGAAGCTTTCTTT
CASRGSQGGPFNEAFF
>few|TRBV9|.|TRBJ2-3
TGTGCCAGCAGCGGGGGAGATACGCAGTATTTT
CASSGGDTQYF
>.|TRBV28|.|TRBJ2-2
TGTGCCAGCAGTATCGGGACGGGTAACACCGGGGAGCTGTTTTTT
CASSIGTGNTGELFF
>.|TRBV9|TRBD1|TRBJ2-7
TGTGCCAGCAGCGTAGCCCCAGGGGGCTACTACGAGCAGTACTTC
CASSVAPGGYYEQYF
>.|TRBV27|TRBD1|TRBJ1-1
TGTGCCAGCAGAACCGGACAGGGGATGAACACTGAAGCTTTCTTT
CASRTGQGMNTEAFF
>few|TRBV7-8|.|TRBJ1-1
TGTGCCAGCAGCACCCCCGGGACGATGAACACTGAAGCTTTCTTT
CASSTPGTMNTEAFF
>once|TRBV18|TRBD2|TRBJ2-3
TGTGCCAGCTCACGGACTAGCGGACGCACAGATACGCAGTATTTT
CASSRTSGRTDTQYF
>few|TRBV7-6|.|TRBJ1-3
TGTGCCAGCAGCTCGACGTCGGGAAACACCATATATTTT
CASSSTSGNTIYF
>.|TRBV4-2|.|TRBJ1-2
TGTGCCAGCAGCCATGAGACCGGGCGGATGAATGGCTACACCTTC
CASSHETGRMNGYTF
>.|TRBV6-1|TRBD1|TRBJ2-3
TGTGCCAGCAAGGGGAGCAGGGGGCCTGATACGCAGTATTTT
CASKGSRGPDTQYF
>.|TRBV5-1|.|TRBJ2-3
TGCGCCAGCAGCTTTCAGGGTCGGGCAGATACGCAGTATTTT
CASSFQGRADTQYF
>few|TRBV10-2|TRBD2|TRBJ2-3
TGCGCCAGCAGTTACCCCTATGGGGGTAGCGGGAGCACAGATACGCAGTATTTT
CASSYPYGGSGSTDTQYF
>.|TRBV28|TRBD1|TRBJ1-1
TGTGCCAGCAGCCCCGTACAGGGGGCGCCGACTGAAGCTTTCTTT
CASSPVQGAPTEAFF
>.|TRBV4-1|TRBD1|TRBJ1-4
TGCGCCAGCAGCCAAGGGACCCCCAAACAGGGGAAATACGCAACTAATGAAAAACTGTTTTTT
CASSQGTPKQGKYATNEKLFF
>.|TRBV5-1|.|TRBJ2-6
TGCGCCAGCAGCTCTCCCGGGGACTCTGGGGCCAACGTCCTGACTTTC
CASSSPGDSGANVLTF
>.|TRBV29-1|.|TRBJ2-3
TGCAGCGTTGATGGCGGAGGCACAGATACGCAGTATTTT
CSVDGGGTDTQYF
>.|TRBV4-3|TRBD1|TRBJ2-2
TGCGCCAGCAGCCAAGATCGAGGGCAGGGGGCGACCGGGGAGCTGTTTTTT
CASSQDRGQGATGELFF
>.|TRBV4-1|.|TRBJ1-1
TGCGCCAGCAGCCAATCGCAGAAGAACACTGAAGCTTTCTTT
CASSQSQKNTEAFF
>once|TRBV6-6|TRBD1|TRBJ1-1
TGTGCCAGCAACAAACAGGGGGGGGTCACTGAAGCTTTCTTT
CASNKQGGVTEAFF
>.|TRBV25-1|.|TRBJ1-2
TGTGCCAGCAGTGCTTGGGGAAGTGGTGGCTACACCTTC
CASSAWGSGGYTF
>.|TRBV18|.|TRBJ1-1
TGTGCCAGCTCACCACAACGGGGGAACACTGAAGCTTTCTTT
CASSPQRGNTEAFF
>.|TRBV5-1|.|TRBJ2-3
TGCGCCAGCAGCTTCGTGGGCGGGTTCGCCGATACGCAGTATTTT
CASSFVGGFADTQYF
>.|TRBV9|TRBD2|TRBJ2-5
TGTGCCAGCAGCGTAGTGGGGGGGGAGACCCAGTACTTC
CASSVVGGETQYF
>.|TRBV6-5|TRBD1|TRBJ2-7
TGTGCCAGCAGCCCGCGAGGACAGGGCACCTACGAGCAGTACTTC
CASSPRGQGTYEQYF